The following is a T cell receptor beta chain sequence with its context. As yet, its antigen is unknown. The CDR3 has 18 amino acids. After removal of 6 bases from V and 2 bases from J, the junction contained 10 bases not matched to a gene. Germline CDR1 reads SNHLY; CDR2 reads FYNNEI. This record comes from a study of T cell repertoires in cytomegalovirus infection. At the level of the study: Used in the study were CMV epitopes, some recently identified and HLA-C-restricted, others well-studied and HLA-B-restricted. Signatures in public TCR beta sequences pointed to both CMV infection and matching HLA type.

TCRdb passed the reads through MiXCR, listing each CDR3 protein once. The table has 140,000 to 150,000 distinct CDR3 sequences, roughly 32% seen once. Study-level findings and limits: Frequencies of public TCR beta families were cumulated, and this identified carriers of CMV plus the relevant HLA. HLA-C-restricted CMV-specific TCR beta clonotypes were dominant in the ex vivo response.

The starting material was CD8+ T cells from cultured PBMCs, obtained from culture after CMV antigen stimulation. The chain uses TRBV2 and TRBJ2-1; 13 bases fit TRBD2. The source is a human donor in good health (CMV status not recorded). Some clones in this sample may be carry-over from other donors' samples. The CDR3 sequence is CASRMTSGGPRPYNEQFF. CDR3 coding DNA: TGTGCCAGCAGGATGACTAGCGGGGGGCCGAGGCCCTACAATGAGCAGTTCTTC.